This entry concerns a single T cell receptor beta chain. Its matching antigen is unknown. J gave up 3 bases and V 11 bases, and 8 bases lay outside the gene matches. This CDR3 comprises 13 residues. Germline CDR1 and CDR2: MNHNS and SASEGT. Expressed TCRB transcripts were sequenced because the entire RNA isolate underwent reverse transcription. The repertoire was sequenced with immunoSEQ multiplex PCR; TCRdb's copy has only in-frame clones and lacks some. The top ten clones hold less than 0.45% of a sample with about 340,000 clones, roughly 8% of them seen once. The record originates from a study of beta chain features in type 1 diabetes. General study findings and limits: The naive, central memory and Treg TCRB repertoires looked more alike in patients than they did in healthy donors.

The collection from each donor was one heparinised blood draw averaging around 100 mL. Sequences were obtained from central memory CD4+ T cells from blood. V and J are TRBV6-1 and TRBJ2-3, with 7 bases aligning to TRBD1. This TCR derives from a young woman in good health. CDR3 region: CASTPGQTDTQYF. CDR3 bases: TGTGCCTCTACACCGGGACAGACAGATACGCAGTATTTT.